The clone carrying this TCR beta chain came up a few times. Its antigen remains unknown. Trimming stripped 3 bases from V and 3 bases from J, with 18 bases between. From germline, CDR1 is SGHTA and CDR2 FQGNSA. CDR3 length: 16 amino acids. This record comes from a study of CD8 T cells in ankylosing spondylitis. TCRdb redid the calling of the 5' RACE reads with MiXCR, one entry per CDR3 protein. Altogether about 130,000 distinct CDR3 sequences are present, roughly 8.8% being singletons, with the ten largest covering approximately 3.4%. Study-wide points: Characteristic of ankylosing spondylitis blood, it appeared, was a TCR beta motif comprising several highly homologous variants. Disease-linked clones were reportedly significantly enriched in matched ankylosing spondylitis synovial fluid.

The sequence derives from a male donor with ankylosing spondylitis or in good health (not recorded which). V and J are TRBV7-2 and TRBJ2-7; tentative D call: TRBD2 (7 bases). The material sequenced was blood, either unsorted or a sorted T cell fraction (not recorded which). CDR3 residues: CASSLGWGGGHYEQYF. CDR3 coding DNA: TGTGCCAGCAGCTTGGGTTGGGGCGGGGGACACTACGAGCAGTACTTC.